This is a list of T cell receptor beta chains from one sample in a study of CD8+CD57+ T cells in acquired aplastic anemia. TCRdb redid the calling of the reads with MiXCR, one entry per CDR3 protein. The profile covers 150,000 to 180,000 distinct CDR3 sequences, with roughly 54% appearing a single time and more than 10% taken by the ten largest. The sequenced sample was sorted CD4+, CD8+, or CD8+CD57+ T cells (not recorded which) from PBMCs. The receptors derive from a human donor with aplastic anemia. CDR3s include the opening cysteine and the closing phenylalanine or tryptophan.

cdr3_aa: CASSQDPGRTDTQYF; v_call: TRBV3-1
cdr3_aa: CASSLSIGEETQYF; v_call: TRBV7-9
cdr3_aa: CASSLEGALSGRLNTEAFF; v_call: TRBV7-6
cdr3_aa: CASRDKNTEAFF; v_call: TRBV6-1
cdr3_aa: CASSQGPTDSYGYTF; v_call: TRBV4-3
cdr3_aa: CASSPVEDRVFTEAFF; v_call: TRBV2
cdr3_aa: CASSEFRTGRNTGELFF; v_call: TRBV6-1
cdr3_aa: CASSEGLANTEAFF; v_call: TRBV25-1
cdr3_aa: CASSTRGLAGELFF; v_call: TRBV12-3/TRBV12-4
cdr3_aa: CASSQDRGGGNMDGYTF; v_call: TRBV4-2
cdr3_aa: CASSPSAGEAGEKLFF; v_call: TRBV27
cdr3_aa: CSVEELQSTGYGYTF; v_call: TRBV29-1
cdr3_aa: CASSPGSLSPLHF; v_call: TRBV5-4
cdr3_aa: CAISESTLRVGKQYF; v_call: TRBV10-3
cdr3_aa: CASSPRRVGFDEQYF; v_call: TRBV7-8
cdr3_aa: CASSTPGRQETQYF; v_call: TRBV2